This TCR beta chain was identified in a study of cytomegalovirus exposure and HLA in healthy donors. PCR employed 60 Vbeta and 13 Jbeta primers. Sequencing used immunoSEQ multiplex PCR; TCRdb keeps in-frame clones, though not all of them. The sample contains about 140,000 clones, approximately 86% of which appear only once. A single count supports this clone. The germline CDR1 and CDR2 sequences are SGHNT and YENEEA. Trimming removed 2 bases at V and 5 bases at J, with 10 bases between. The CDR3 runs 13 residues. Sequences were obtained from PBMCs. The sequence was collected from a woman in her 40s in good health and CMV-seronegative. The chain couples TRBV11-3 to TRBJ2-7, with TRBD2 as a possible D gene (6 bases). The DNA of the CDR3 is TGTGCCAGCAGCTTAACTCCGGGGGACGAGCAGTACTTC. Amino acids: CASSLTPGDEQYF.